Presented here are 16 T cell receptor beta chains from one specimen sequenced in a study of early T cells in non-severe SARS-CoV-2 infection. TCRdb re-called the 5' RACE reads through MiXCR, storing one row per CDR3 protein. The sample holds roughly 120,000 distinct CDR3 sequences, about 15% seen once. Sequenced sample: whole blood. The source is an adult who was a healthcare worker with PCR-confirmed SARS-CoV-2 infection or an uninfected control (not recorded which).

This clonotype was observed many times. The chain couples TRBV5-1 to TRBJ2-3; D not certain. V was pared by 3 bases and J by 2 bases, with 13 bases between. CDR3 length: 15 amino acids. Germline-derived CDR1 and CDR2 are SGHRS and YFSETQ. The CDR3 region is CASSSGRVVTDTQYF. CDR3 nucleotide sequence: TGCGCCAGCAGCTCGGGCCGAGTGGTCACAGATACGCAGTATTTT.

This chain joins TRBV15 and TRBJ2-5, with D possibly being TRBD1 (6 bases). Germline lookup yields CDR1 LNHNV and CDR2 YYDKDF (reference sequence). There are 14 residues in the CDR3. V shed 5 bases and J shed 1 base, with 11 bases lying between them. The DNA for the CDR3 is TGTGCCACCAGCGGCAAAGGGGGCCAAGAGACCCAGTACTTC. Its translation: CATSGKGGQETQYF.

The V and J genes are TRBV7-2 and TRBJ1-5; possible D gene TRBD1, 6 bases. Germline V gene data show CDR1 as SGHTA and CDR2 as FQGNSA. CDR3 size: 15 residues. V lost 4 bases, J lost 5 bases, and 15 bases lay in between. The CDR3 bases are TGTGCCAGCAGCTCAGTGGGGGGGCGGGATCAGCCCCAGCATTTT. Its translation is CASSSVGGRDQPQHF.

Only a few counts were recorded for this clonotype. The rearrangement links TRBV3-1 to TRBJ1-4; 8 bases are a match to TRBD1. The CDR3 has 17 residues. The V gene's germline CDR1 is LGHDT and CDR2 YNNKEL (reference sequence). Trimming at V came to 1 base and at J to 10 bases, leaving 14 bases not matched to a gene. The CDR3 here is CASSQGSRRTGNVKLFF. CDR3 nucleotides: TGTGCCAGCAGCCAAGGTAGCCGCAGGACAGGGAACGTAAAACTGTTTTTT.

This clonotype was seen a few times. This sequence joins TRBV6-5 and TRBJ1-2, with TRBD1 identical over 7 bases. The CDR3 runs to 13 residues. After removal of 5 bases from V and 4 bases from J, the junction contained 4 bases not matched to a gene. CDR1 is MNHEY, CDR2 SVGAGI, per germline. In DNA, the CDR3 is TGTGCCAGCAGTCGAGGACAGGTCTATGGCTACACCTTC. Protein product: CASSRGQVYGYTF.

This chain connects TRBV11-2 to TRBJ1-1, with D unclear. The CDR3 is 13 amino acids. Germline CDR1 and CDR2: SGHAT and FQNNGV. V lost 5 bases and J lost 7, with 14 bases in between. CDR3 amino acids: CASSTSRRREAFF. CDR3 DNA sequence: TGTGCCAGCAGCACGAGTCGACGCCGTGAAGCTTTCTTT.

The table lists this clonotype with a few counts. The rearrangement links TRBV19 to TRBJ2-3, with D possibly being TRBD1 or TRBD2 (5 bases each). In germline, CDR1 is LNHDA, CDR2 SQIVND (reference sequence). Trimming took off 10 bases at V and 4 bases at J, with 24 bases between the two ends. This CDR3 region has 16 residues. The CDR3: CAIALRVREESDTQYF. DNA of the CDR3: TGTGCCATTGCCCTGAGGGTCAGGGAAGAGTCAGATACGCAGTATTTT.

This clonotype turned up a few times. The V gene is TRBV4-2, the J gene TRBJ2-2; 9 bases are a match to TRBD2. The CDR3 has 18 amino acids. The germline V gene has CDR1 LGHNA and CDR2 YNFKEQ. The J segment lost 7 bases and the V segment lost 0 bases, leaving 12 bases of the junction unmatched. The CDR3 DNA is TGTGCCAGCAGCCAAGATGGTGGTAGCGGGGGTTTAAGCGGGGAGCTGTTTTTT. Amino acids: CASSQDGGSGGLSGELFF.

V and J are TRBV6-5 and TRBJ2-3; unclear D gene. V shed 7 bases and J shed 6 bases, with 14 bases lying between them. From germline, CDR1 is MNHEY and CDR2 SVGAGI. The CDR3 totals 13 residues. CDR3 sequence (DNA): TGTGCCAGCACCACCGTGGGCAGGGATACGCAGTATTTT. It is translated as CASTTVGRDTQYF.

This clonotype came up a few times. This chain joins TRBV3-1 and TRBJ2-5; TRBD2 might be the D (5 bases). Trimming removed 0 bases from V and 11 bases from J, with 10 bases in between. CDR1 LGHDT and CDR2 YNNKEL come from the germline V gene (reference sequence). The CDR3 totals 12 residues. CDR3 nucleotide sequence: TGTGCCAGCAGCCAAGATTCTACTAGGCAGTACTTC. Protein: CASSQDSTRQYF.

This clonotype was seen only a few times. The chain links TRBV20-1 to TRBJ2-1, with 8 positions matching TRBD1. The CDR3 runs to 14 residues. V lost 4 bases and J lost 0; bases outside the gene matches: 2. Germline V gives CDR1 DFQATT, CDR2 SNEGSKA (reference sequence). The DNA for the CDR3 is TGCAGTGCTAAGGACAGGGTCTCCTACAATGAGCAGTTCTTC. It translates to CSAKDRVSYNEQFF.

This clonotype was observed a few times. The chain has TRBV18 and TRBJ2-6; unclear D gene. With 3 bases removed from V and 1 base from J, the gap between germline ends came to 10 bases. This CDR3 contains 16 residues. Germline assignment: CDR1 KGHSH and CDR2 LQKENI. CDR3 loop: CASSPTWGSGANVLTF. DNA of the CDR3: TGTGCCAGCTCACCTACCTGGGGTTCTGGGGCCAACGTCCTGACTTTC.

This clonotype was detected a few times. V usage is TRBV12-3 or TRBV12-4 and J usage is TRBJ1-5; TRBD1 matches at 8 bases. The CDR3 is 13 amino acids. Trimming removed 6 bases from V and 6 bases from J; junction bases left unmatched: 4. The CDR3 sequence is CASRIQGGQPQHF. CDR3 nucleotides: TGTGCCAGCAGAATACAGGGGGGTCAGCCCCAGCATTTT.

Only a few counts were recorded for this clonotype. The chain is built from TRBV10-2 and TRBJ1-1; no clear D. There are 14 residues in the CDR3. The germline V gene has CDR1 WSHSY and CDR2 SAAADI. V was shortened by 4 bases and J by 1 base, with 10 bases between the two germline ends. CDR3 in DNA: TGCGCCAGCAGTGCCGGATCCTGGAACACTGAAGCTTTCTTT. This sequence encodes CASSAGSWNTEAFF.

This clonotype was detected only a few times. The gene calls are TRBV6-6 and TRBJ1-6; possible D gene TRBD1, 5 bases. From germline, CDR1 is MNHNY and CDR2 SVGAGI (reference sequence). The CDR3 is 14 residues long. V lost 2 bases and J 10 bases, leaving 12 bases between the germline ends. The CDR3 sequence: CASSYHSGTSPLHF. The CDR3 DNA follows: TGTGCCAGCAGTTACCACTCCGGGACCTCACCCCTCCACTTT.

The chain employs TRBV18 and TRBJ1-1; D is undetermined. The CDR3 is made up of 14 amino acids. The V and J ends lost 6 bases and 1 base respectively, with 12 bases between them. Germline CDR1 reads KGHSH; CDR2 reads LQKENI. In DNA form, the CDR3 reads TGTGCCAGCTCGGGCGGAAGTGGGAACACTGAAGCTTTCTTT. Translating it yields CASSGGSGNTEAFF.